This T cell receptor beta chain is from a study of T cells after yellow fever vaccination. Study overall: Fractions containing few cells were prepared with SMART-Seq v4 Ultra Low Input.

This CDR3 contains 15 residues. V was pared by 4 bases and J by 6 bases, with 13 bases between. Germline lookup yields CDR1 LGHDT and CDR2 YNNKEL (reference sequence). This clonotype was seen a few times. Its antigen is currently unknown. Study results and caveats: Boosting was followed by the reappearance of most primary-vaccination clones (approximately 95% CD4, about 88% CD8).

TCRdb analysed the 5' RACE reads with MiXCR anew, one entry per CDR3 protein. This table holds almost 600,000 distinct CDR3 sequences, roughly 13% found once. The sample was PBMCs, taken on the day of the yellow fever booster vaccination. This sequence joins TRBV3-1 and TRBJ1-6; D possibly corresponds to TRBD1 (6 bases). This sequence originates from a young man who received the YFV17D yellow fever vaccine. The CDR3 region has the DNA TGTGCCAGCAGCCCAAGACAGGCGGCTAATTCACCCCTCCACTTT. Protein product: CASSPRQAANSPLHF. The full variable domain, with the rest looked up from reference TRBV3-1 and TRBJ1-6, is DTAVSQTPKYLVTQMGNDKSIKCEQNLGHDTMYWYKQDSKKFLKIMFSYNNKELIINETVPNRFSPKSPDKAHLNLHINSLELGDSAVYFCASSPRQAANSPLHFGNGTRLTVT.